The 28 T cell receptor beta chains below all came from one sample that was sequenced in a study of somatic mutations in cytotoxic T cells in rheumatoid arthritis. Here immunoSEQ multiplex PCR was the method, and the copy in TCRdb shows in-frame clones only, minus some. The sample holds 27,000 or so clones, approximately 86% seen once. Sequencing was performed on CD8+ T cells sorted from blood. All receptors come from an adult with rheumatoid arthritis.

This rearrangement joins TRBV19 to TRBJ1-2; 8 bases line up with TRBD1. The germline V gene encodes CDR1 LNHDA and CDR2 SQIVND (reference sequence). The CDR3 extends over 14 amino acids. V lost 3 bases and J lost 8; bases outside the gene matches: 8. Here the CDR3 DNA reads TGTGCCAGTAGTATCGACAGGGGAATAGGGGGCTACACCTTC. As protein: CASSIDRGIGGYTF.

The chain employs TRBV7-2 and TRBJ1-5; 8 bases agree with TRBD1. The CDR3 loop spans 15 amino acids. Germline loops: CDR1 SGHTA, CDR2 FQGNSA. V lost 6 bases and J lost 3; bases outside the gene matches: 7. For the CDR3, the DNA is TGTGCCAGCAGTCCCACAGGGGGAATCAATCAGCCCCAGCATTTT. Protein product: CASSPTGGINQPQHF. Supplemented by reference TRBV7-2 and TRBJ1-5, the full variable domain reads GAGVSQSPSNKVTEKGKDVELRCDPISGHTALYWYRQSLGQGLEFLIYFQGNSAPDKSGLPSDRFSAERTGGSVSTLTIQRTQQEDSAVYLCASSPTGGINQPQHFGDGTRLSIL.

The chain couples TRBV7-9 to TRBJ2-1; 12 bases line up with TRBD2. V shed 2 bases, J shed 10 bases, and the junction held 6 bases outside the gene matches. The CDR3 has 15 residues. CDR1 is SEHNR and CDR2 is FQNEAQ in the germline V gene (reference sequence). As DNA, the CDR3 is TGTGCCAGCAGCTTAAGACTAGCGGGAGAGAGGGAGCAGTTCTTC. Protein sequence: CASSLRLAGEREQFF.

The V and J genes are TRBV14 and TRBJ1-1; D is unresolved. Germline CDR1 and CDR2: SGHDN and FVKESK. Between the trimmed V and J ends, which lost 4 bases and 3 bases, there was a span of 15 bases. There are 15 residues in the CDR3. The CDR3 sequence: CASSPQNTGYTEAFF. The CDR3 nucleotides read TGTGCCAGCAGCCCGCAGAATACCGGATACACTGAAGCTTTCTTT.

J is TRBJ2-7 and V is TRBV5-8; TRBD1 is a possible D gene (5 bases). In germline, CDR1 is SGHTS, CDR2 YDEGEE. The CDR3 sequence is 14 residues long. Trimming took 2 bases from V and 2 from J, leaving 11 bases between them. The chain's CDR3 is CASSFPGQAYEQYF. The DNA of the CDR3 is TGTGCCAGCAGCTTCCCCGGACAAGCCTACGAGCAGTACTTC.

This clone was observed a handful of times. The chain recombines TRBV4-1 with TRBJ2-7; 11 nucleotides align to TRBD2. The CDR3 runs 15 residues. V was pared by 4 bases and J by 1 base, with 3 bases of the junction left unmatched. CDR1 and CDR2 (germline): MGHRA, YSYEKL. CDR3 loop: CASSPLAGGSYEQYF. Here the CDR3 DNA reads TGCGCCAGCAGCCCTCTAGCGGGAGGTTCCTACGAGCAGTACTTC.

The chain uses TRBV28 and TRBJ1-4; 8 positions match TRBD1. The ends lost 4 bases at V and 7 bases at J; junction bases unmatched: 8. Germline lookup yields CDR1 MDHEN and CDR2 SYDVKM. The CDR3 is 15 residues long. CDR3: CASSSSTGDSEKLFF. In nucleotides, the CDR3 is TGTGCCAGCAGTTCGTCGACAGGGGATAGTGAAAAACTGTTTTTT.

This chain joins TRBV11-2 and TRBJ2-1; 9 nucleotides match TRBD2. This CDR3 contains 17 residues. The germline CDR1 and CDR2 sequences are SGHAT and FQNNGV. J gave up 8 bases and V 1 base, and 12 bases lay outside the gene matches. In DNA form, the CDR3 reads TGTGCCAGCAGCTTAGGGTCTAGCGGGAAGGATGGCTATGAGCAGTTCTTC. As protein: CASSLGSSGKDGYEQFF. Filled out from reference TRBV11-2 and TRBJ2-1, the complete variable domain reads EAGVAQSPRYKIIEKRQSVAFWCNPISGHATLYWYQQILGQGPKLLIQFQNNGVVDDSQLPKDRFSAERLKGVDSTLKIQPAKLEDSAVYLCASSLGSSGKDGYEQFFGPGTRLTVL.

This clone was counted between two and nine times. The chain is built from TRBV29-1 and TRBJ1-2; D uncertain. Trimming pared 5 bases from V and 2 bases from J, leaving 6 bases between. This CDR3 is 11 amino acids long. Germline CDR1 reads SQVTM; CDR2 reads ANQGSEA. CDR3 sequence reads: CSVPRNYGYTF. CDR3 bases: TGCAGCGTTCCCAGGAACTATGGCTACACCTTC. The full variable domain, its missing parts supplied by reference TRBV29-1 and TRBJ1-2, is SAVISQKPSRDICQRGTSLTIQCQVDSQVTMMFWYRQQPGQSLTLIATANQGSEATYESGFVIDKFPISRPNLTFSTLTVSNMSPEDSSIYLCSVPRNYGYTFGSGTRLTVV.

The gene calls are TRBV19 and TRBJ1-5, with D uncertain. V was trimmed by 7 bases and J by 0 bases, leaving 13 bases between them. Germline assignment: CDR1 LNHDA and CDR2 SQIVND (reference sequence). The CDR3 is made up of 15 amino acids. CDR3 in DNA: TGTGCCAGTACAGTCAGCGGTGCTAGCAATCAGCCCCAGCATTTT. It yields the protein CASTVSGASNQPQHF.

The chain joins TRBV2 to TRBJ2-7, with a possible D match to TRBD1 (7 bases). The CDR3 length is 12 residues. In germline, CDR1 is SNHLY, CDR2 FYNNEI. The V gene lost 11 bases and the J gene lost 7 bases, with 18 bases spanning the gap. CDR3 DNA sequence: TGTGCCGGTCAGGGGGGTTCGGGGGAGCAGTACTTC. Its protein product is CAGQGGSGEQYF.

The V call is TRBV4-3, the J call TRBJ1-6; 9 bases align to TRBD1. The CDR3 loop spans 16 amino acids. Per the germline V gene, CDR1 is LGHNA and CDR2 is YSLEER. V lost 2 bases and J lost 10; bases outside the gene matches: 9. The CDR3 here is CASSQRDRDLASPLHF. The CDR3 nucleotides are TGCGCCAGCAGCCAAAGGGACAGGGATTTGGCGTCACCCCTCCACTTT.

The V gene is TRBV5-1, the J gene TRBJ1-2, with 7 bases matching TRBD1. CDR1 and CDR2 (germline): SGHRS, YFSETQ. The CDR3 runs 14 residues. Trimming took 0 bases from V and 4 from J; bases not matched to a gene: 3. The CDR3 nucleotides read TGCGCCAGCAGCTTGGAGGGGGCGTCCTATGGCTACACCTTC. Translation gives CASSLEGASYGYTF.

The J gene is TRBJ2-5, the V gene TRBV27; D may be TRBD2 (6 bases). The CDR3 is 14 residues long. Trimming pared 3 bases from V and 7 bases from J, leaving 15 bases between. Germline CDR1 reads MNHEY; CDR2 reads SMNVEV (reference sequence). The CDR3 region is CASSLAGTAGTQYF. Here the CDR3 DNA reads TGTGCCAGCAGTTTGGCGGGGACGGCCGGGACCCAGTACTTC.

The V gene is TRBV4-3, the J gene TRBJ2-2, with TRBD2 as a possible D gene (6 bases). Trimming stripped 1 base from V and 0 bases from J, with 12 bases between. This CDR3 has 17 amino acids. Germline V CDR1 and CDR2: LGHNA, YSLEER. CDR3 protein: CASSQARASANTGELFF. CDR3 nucleotide sequence: TGCGCCAGCAGCCAAGCCAGAGCTAGCGCGAACACCGGGGAGCTGTTTTTT.

The chain employs TRBV9 and TRBJ2-6, with TRBD1 matching over 11 bases. J was trimmed by 0 bases and V by 0 bases; bases with no gene match: 14. Per germline, CDR1 SGDLS and CDR2 YYNGEE. The CDR3 contains 22 residues. The CDR3 protein is CASSVGGSGTGGFSSGANVLTF. The CDR3 DNA is TGTGCCAGCAGCGTAGGGGGGAGCGGGACAGGGGGATTTAGCTCTGGGGCCAACGTCCTGACTTTC.

As regards this clone: Other DNA variants within this sample encode the same CDR3. The chain carries TRBV9 and TRBJ2-5, with D perhaps TRBD2 (5 bases). CDR1 is SGDLS, CDR2 YYNGEE, per germline. This CDR3 is built from 14 residues. V was shortened by 1 base and J by 1 base, with 8 bases between the two germline ends. CDR3 sequence reads: CASSVSGVQETQYF. Written as DNA, the CDR3 is TGTGCCAGCAGCGTAAGCGGAGTCCAAGAGACCCAGTACTTC.

This rearrangement joins TRBV4-3 to TRBJ2-1; 10 positions match TRBD1. The V segment lost 3 bases and the J segment 8 bases; nucleotides outside the gene matches: 4. The CDR3 extends over 14 amino acids. Germline V gene data show CDR1 as LGHNA and CDR2 as YSLEER. CDR3 coding DNA: TGCGCCAGCAGCCAGGGACAGGGGAGGTATGAGCAGTTCTTC. This gives the protein CASSQGQGRYEQFF.

The rearrangement joins TRBV19 to TRBJ1-4; D not certain. Trimming pared 7 bases from V and 2 bases from J, leaving 8 bases between. The CDR3 is made up of 13 amino acids. The germline gives CDR1 LNHDA, CDR2 SQIVND (reference sequence). The CDR3 protein is CASTGNTNEKLFF. The CDR3 DNA follows: TGTGCCAGTACGGGGAATACTAATGAAAAACTGTTTTTT.

Note on this clone: An end of the junction does not agree with germline; a read error may underlie this. The V call is TRBV7-7, the J call TRBJ2-7; 8 nucleotides align to TRBD1. CDR3 length: 13 residues. Germline loops: CDR1 SSHAT, CDR2 FNYEAQ (reference sequence). The CDR3 nucleotides are TGTGCTAGCAGCTTCGGACAGGGATACGAGCAGTACTTC. Amino acid sequence: CASSFGQGYEQYF.

Relative to its sample, this clone is medium-sized. The chain links TRBV6-5 to TRBJ1-5, with 7 bases fitting TRBD1. CDR3 length: 16 residues. Germline CDR1 reads MNHEY; CDR2 reads SVGAGI. With V trimmed by 1 base and J by 4 bases, 7 bases remained unmatched. The DNA for the CDR3 is TGTGCCAGCAGTTACTTCCACAGGGGCCGGAATCAGCCCCAGCATTTT. This encodes CASSYFHRGRNQPQHF.

Here the CDR3 reads CASSEGLAGPAYNEQFF. The DNA for the CDR3 is TGTGCCAGCAGTGAGGGACTAGCGGGTCCGGCTTACAATGAGCAGTTCTTC. The genes are TRBV6-1 and TRBJ2-1; TRBD2 matches at 12 bases. Looked up from germline, CDR1 is MNHNS and CDR2 is SASEGT. With V trimmed by 3 bases and J by 4 bases, 7 bases remained unmatched. The length of the CDR3 is 17 residues.

The V call is TRBV6-5, the J call TRBJ1-2, with D unresolved. Deletions cut 6 bases from V and 6 bases from J, with 14 bases between. The germline CDR1 and CDR2 sequences are MNHEY and SVGAGI. The CDR3 spans 13 residues. The CDR3 loop is CASSFGTTDGYTF. CDR3 DNA: TGTGCCAGCAGCTTCGGTACTACGGATGGCTACACCTTC.

CDR3: CASSPDYDNEQFF. The CDR3 nucleotides read TGTGCCAGCAGTCCCGACTATGACAATGAGCAGTTCTTC. The V call is TRBV7-9, the J call TRBJ2-1; tentative D call: TRBD2 (5 bases). CDR3 length equals 13 residues. The germline gives CDR1 SEHNR, CDR2 FQNEAQ (reference sequence). V was pared by 6 bases and J by 5 bases, with 11 bases between.

This clone was seen a few times. V and J are TRBV4-1 and TRBJ1-1, with D tentatively TRBD1 (5 bases). There are 15 residues in the CDR3. Trimming shortened V by 5 bases and J by 10 bases, and 23 bases separated the two germline ends. From germline, CDR1 is MGHRA and CDR2 YSYEKL. The CDR3 spells CASSGESRGPEGAFF. CDR3 nucleotides: TGCGCCAGCAGCGGAGAGTCCCGGGGACCAGAAGGAGCTTTCTTT.

This sequence joins TRBV10-2 and TRBJ2-7; a possible D gene is TRBD1 (5 bases). V was trimmed by 4 bases and J by 0 bases, leaving 10 bases between them. From germline, CDR1 is WSHSY and CDR2 SAAADI. The CDR3 loop spans 14 amino acids. The CDR3 spells CASSGTDSSYEQYF. As DNA, the CDR3 is TGCGCCAGCAGTGGCACTGACAGCTCCTACGAGCAGTACTTC.

This clone was observed once. In DNA form, the CDR3 reads TGTGCCAGCAGTTTAGGGCAGTTTGACACAGATACGCAGTATTTT. It translates to CASSLGQFDTDTQYF. The rearrangement uses TRBV28 and TRBJ2-3; D is ambiguous. Germline V gives CDR1 MDHEN, CDR2 SYDVKM. V lost 2 bases and J lost 2, with 11 bases in between. The CDR3 has 15 residues. Supplemented by reference TRBV28 and TRBJ2-3, the full variable domain reads DVKVTQSSRYLVKRTGEKVFLECVQDMDHENMFWYRQDPGLGLRLIYFSYDVKMKEKGDIPEGYSVSREKKERFSLILESASTNQTSMYLCASSLGQFDTDTQYFGPGTRLTVL.

V is TRBV4-1 and J is TRBJ1-2, with 8 bases matching TRBD1. CDR1 is MGHRA, CDR2 YSYEKL, per germline. The CDR3 loop spans 16 amino acids. V shed 3 bases, J shed 1 base, and the junction held 7 bases outside the gene matches. In DNA, the CDR3 is TGCGCCAGCAGCCATGTCGACAGGGGCCTTAACTATGGCTACACCTTC. Translated, it gives CASSHVDRGLNYGYTF.